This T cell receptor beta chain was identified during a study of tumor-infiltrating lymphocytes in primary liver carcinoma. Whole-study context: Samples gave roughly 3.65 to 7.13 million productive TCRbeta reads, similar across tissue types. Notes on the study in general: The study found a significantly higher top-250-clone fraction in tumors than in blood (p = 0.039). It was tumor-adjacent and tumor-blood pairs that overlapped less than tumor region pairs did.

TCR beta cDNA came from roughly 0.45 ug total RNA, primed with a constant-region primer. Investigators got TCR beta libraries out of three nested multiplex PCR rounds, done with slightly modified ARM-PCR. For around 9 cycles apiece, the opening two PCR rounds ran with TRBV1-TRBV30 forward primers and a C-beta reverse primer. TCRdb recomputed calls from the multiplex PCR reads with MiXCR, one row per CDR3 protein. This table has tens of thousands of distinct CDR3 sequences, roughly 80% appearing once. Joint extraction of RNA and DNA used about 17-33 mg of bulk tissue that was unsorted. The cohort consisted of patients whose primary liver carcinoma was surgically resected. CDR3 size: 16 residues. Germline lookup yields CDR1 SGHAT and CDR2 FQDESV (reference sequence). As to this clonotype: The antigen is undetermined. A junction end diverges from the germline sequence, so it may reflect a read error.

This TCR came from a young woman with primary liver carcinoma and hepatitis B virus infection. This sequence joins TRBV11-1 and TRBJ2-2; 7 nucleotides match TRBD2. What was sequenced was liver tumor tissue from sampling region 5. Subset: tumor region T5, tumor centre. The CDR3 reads CTSSRVMAGVSVELFF. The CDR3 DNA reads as TGTACCAGCAGCAGGGTTATGGCGGGAGTGTCTGTGGAGCTGTTTTTT.